The 29 T cell receptor beta chains reported below all come from one sample, sequenced in a study of T-cell reconstitution after alpha-beta-depleted transplantation in children. General observations from the study: At the one-year point after transplant, T-cell counts and TCRbeta diversity were found to come mostly from T cells that had been newly produced.

Preparation of the TCRbeta library used unique molecular identifiers. Via MiXCR, TCRdb re-called the PCR reads, giving one row per CDR3 protein. The table includes some 300,000 distinct CDR3 sequences, over 7.5% detected once. For these receptors, no antigen is known. Sample: peripheral blood, taken 360 days after TCRalphabeta/CD19-depleted stem cell transplant. The source is a female patient between 2 and 15 years old who had a stem cell transplant for Fanconi anemia, so the T cells may come from the graft donor.

A few counts support this clonotype. DNA of the CDR3: TGTGCCAGCAGCCGCCGGGGGGACACATGGGGCAAGGGAACCACCGGGGAGCTGTTTTTT. This translates into CASSRRGDTWGKGTTGELFF. The chain joins TRBV3-1 to TRBJ2-2; tentative D call: TRBD2 (7 bases). V was shortened by 4 bases and J by 4 bases, with 28 bases between the two germline ends. The CDR3 spans 20 residues. Germline CDR1 reads LGHDT; CDR2 reads YNNKEL (reference sequence).

This clonotype occurred many times. The V and J genes are TRBV20-1 and TRBJ2-1; D not certain. V was cut by 4 bases and J by 0 bases, with 13 bases left in between. This CDR3 region has 15 residues. Germline CDR1 reads DFQATT; CDR2 reads SNEGSKA (reference sequence). CDR3 coding DNA: TGCAGTGCTACGGACGGCGAGATCTCCTACAATGAGCAGTTCTTC. Encoded protein: CSATDGEISYNEQFF.

This clonotype was detected only a few times. The rearrangement links TRBV12-3 or TRBV12-4 to TRBJ2-2; D possibly corresponds to TRBD2 (5 bases). CDR3 size: 14 residues. The ends were cut back, 6 bases at V and 0 bases at J, with 8 bases in the middle. CDR3 region: CASSQTTNTGELFF. Written as DNA, the CDR3 is TGTGCCAGCAGCCAGACTACGAACACCGGGGAGCTGTTTTTT.

This clonotype has ten or more counts. V is TRBV14 and J is TRBJ2-3; TRBD2 matches at 7 bases. V lost 2 bases to trimming and J lost 3 bases; unmatched junction nucleotides: 2. Germline V gene sequence: CDR1 SGHDN, CDR2 FVKESK. The CDR3 runs to 14 residues. CDR3 DNA: TGTGCCAGCAGCCAATTCGGGGGGACAGATACGCAGTATTTT. The encoded protein is CASSQFGGTDTQYF.

This clonotype was detected ten times or more. The chain's CDR3 is CASSHVRAKNIQYF. CDR3 sequence (DNA): TGCGCCAGCAGCCACGTTCGGGCCAAAAACATTCAGTACTTC. The genes are TRBV10-2 and TRBJ2-4; D remains ambiguous. Germline loops: CDR1 WSHSY, CDR2 SAAADI. CDR3 length: 14 residues. V gave up 6 bases and J gave up 1 base, with 10 bases separating them.

The table lists this clonotype with many counts. This rearrangement joins TRBV9 to TRBJ2-2; D is unclear. Trimming removed 2 bases from V and 1 base from J, with 9 bases in between. This CDR3 spans 15 amino acids. Germline loops: CDR1 SGDLS, CDR2 YYNGEE. The CDR3 loop is CASSVTDENTGELFF. DNA for the CDR3: TGTGCCAGCAGCGTTACGGACGAGAACACCGGGGAGCTGTTTTTT.

In this sample, this clonotype turned up a few times. This chain connects TRBV18 to TRBJ2-1; D might be TRBD1 (5 bases). Germline CDR1 KGHSH, CDR2 LQKENI. The V end lost 0 bases, the J end lost 3 bases, and 12 bases lay between the germline ends. CDR3 length: 16 amino acids. The CDR3 here is CASSPPQGTGYNEQFF. In DNA, the CDR3 is TGTGCCAGCTCACCACCCCAGGGTACGGGCTACAATGAGCAGTTCTTC. Full variable domain (missing parts from reference TRBV18 and TRBJ2-1): NAGVMQNPRHLVRRRGQEARLRCSPMKGHSHVYWYRQLPEEGLKFMVYLQKENIIDESGMPKERFSAEFPKEGPSILRIQQVVRGDSAAYFCASSPPQGTGYNEQFFGPGTRLTVL.

The table lists this clonotype with a few counts. The chain joins TRBV20-1 to TRBJ1-5; possibly TRBD1 for D (6 bases). V dropped 6 bases and J dropped 7 bases, with 13 bases sitting between them. Germline V gene sequence: CDR1 DFQATT, CDR2 SNEGSKA (reference sequence). This CDR3 contains 12 residues. CDR3 in amino acids: CSASGQSQPQHF. CDR3 DNA sequence: TGCAGTGCCAGCGGACAGTCGCAGCCCCAGCATTTT.

The chain links TRBV6-5 to TRBJ2-7; D is unresolved. V shed 4 bases and J shed 2 bases, with 12 bases lying between them. Germline-derived CDR1 and CDR2 are MNHEY and SVGAGI. The CDR3 is 14 amino acids. The DNA for the CDR3 is TGTGCCAGCAGTTTTTTAGGCCAGGCCTACGAGCAGTACTTC. It specifies CASSFLGQAYEQYF.

This clonotype was recorded at least ten times. This rearrangement joins TRBV7-9 to TRBJ2-3; 9 bases match TRBD1. The CDR3 loop spans 14 amino acids. Germline V CDR1 and CDR2: SEHNR, FQNEAQ (reference sequence). Trimming cost V 7 bases and J 3 bases; bases outside gene matches: 5. CDR3 in DNA: TGTGCCAGCATGAACGACAGGGGGACAGATACGCAGTATTTT. It is translated as CASMNDRGTDTQYF. The full variable domain, rest sourced from reference TRBV7-9 and TRBJ2-3, is DTGVSQNPRHKITKRGQNVTFRCDPISEHNRLYWYRQTLGQGPEFLTYFQNEAQLEKSRLLSDRFSAERPKGSFSTLEIQRTEQGDSAMYLCASMNDRGTDTQYFGPGTRLTVL.

This clonotype was recorded at least ten times. V usage is TRBV29-1 and J usage is TRBJ2-1; D gene ambiguous. Trimming took 3 bases from V and 10 from J, leaving 13 bases between them. CDR1 and CDR2 from the germline V gene are SQVTM and ANQGSEA. This CDR3 region has 12 residues. The CDR3 bases are TGCAGCGTTGAGCTCATAGGTGACGAGCAGTTCTTC. Encoded protein: CSVELIGDEQFF.

This clonotype was counted at least ten times. The chain uses TRBV4-3 and TRBJ2-2; 13 bases are a match to TRBD2. The V gene's germline CDR1 is LGHNA and CDR2 YSLEER. The trim removed 3 bases at V and 6 bases at J, leaving 7 bases unmatched. CDR3 length: 17 amino acids. CDR3 protein: CASSHLTSGGAPGELFF. For the CDR3, the DNA is TGCGCCAGCAGCCACCTAACTAGCGGGGGGGCTCCCGGGGAGCTGTTTTTT.

The CDR3 here is CASSLGWPYSDGYTF. The CDR3 region has the DNA TGTGCCAGCAGTTTAGGGTGGCCTTACTCGGATGGCTACACCTTC. The chain employs TRBV27 and TRBJ1-2; D not certain. The V and J ends lost 2 bases and 6 bases respectively, with 16 bases between them. The CDR3 extends over 15 amino acids. Germline lookup yields CDR1 MNHEY and CDR2 SMNVEV (reference sequence).

Only a few counts were recorded for this clonotype. V usage is TRBV28 and J usage is TRBJ2-3, with TRBD1 matching over 7 bases. CDR3 size: 14 residues. The trim removed 6 bases at V and 1 base at J, leaving 4 bases unmatched. Germline loops: CDR1 MDHEN, CDR2 SYDVKM. This CDR3 reads CASRGTVGTDTQYF. In DNA, the CDR3 is TGTGCCAGCAGGGGGACAGTCGGCACAGATACGCAGTATTTT.

This clonotype was seen at least ten times. The junction differs from germline at one of its ends, possibly a read error. The gene calls are TRBV20-1 and TRBJ2-5; no clear D gene. Germline V gives CDR1 DFQATT, CDR2 SNEGSKA (reference sequence). CDR3 size: 10 residues. CDR3 DNA: TGCAGTGCTAGCGAGACGGGTATAAACTTC. This gives the protein CSASETGINF.

This clonotype was recorded at least ten times. The chain carries TRBV20-1 and TRBJ2-3; unclear D gene. Per the germline V gene, CDR1 is DFQATT and CDR2 is SNEGSKA (reference sequence). Trimming removed 5 bases from V and 6 bases from J, with 15 bases in between. This CDR3 has 13 amino acids. The CDR3 sequence: CSAGRLNGDTQYF. DNA of the CDR3: TGCAGTGCTGGCCGACTTAATGGGGATACGCAGTATTTT.

V gene TRBV6-5 combines with J gene TRBJ2-2; 7 positions agree with TRBD1. The germline V gene encodes CDR1 MNHEY and CDR2 SVGAGI. J gave up 3 bases and V 5 bases, and 6 bases lay outside the gene matches. CDR3 size: 15 residues. CDR3 sequence reads: CASSIQGPYTGELFF. The CDR3 DNA sequence: TGTGCCAGCAGTATACAGGGGCCCTACACCGGGGAGCTGTTTTTT.

This clonotype was counted at least ten times. The chain links TRBV6-5 to TRBJ2-7; 16 nucleotides line up with TRBD2. The CDR3 covers 18 residues. Per germline, CDR1 MNHEY and CDR2 SVGAGI. After removal of 2 bases from V and 4 bases from J, the junction contained 8 bases not matched to a gene. The CDR3 nucleotides are TGTGCCAGCAGTTACGGGACTAGCGGGGGGGCCTTTAGGTACGAGCAGTACTTC. Translating it yields CASSYGTSGGAFRYEQYF.

This clonotype was recorded a few times. The V and J genes are TRBV5-1 and TRBJ2-1, with a possible D match to TRBD2 (6 bases). V gave up 2 bases and J gave up 3 bases, with 15 bases separating them. This CDR3 has 16 amino acids. Germline V CDR1 and CDR2: SGHRS, YFSETQ. CDR3 in amino acids: CASSFSGLVIYNEQFF. The CDR3 bases are TGCGCCAGCAGCTTTTCGGGACTCGTTATCTACAATGAGCAGTTCTTC.

This clonotype was counted a few times. The CDR3 nucleotides read TGCAGTGCTAGTTATCTCGCACAGGGGGACGAGCAGTACTTC. This codes for CSASYLAQGDEQYF. The chain is built from TRBV20-1 and TRBJ2-7; 8 nucleotides match TRBD1. The J segment lost 5 bases and the V segment lost 3 bases, leaving 9 bases of the junction unmatched. This CDR3 contains 14 residues. From germline, CDR1 is DFQATT and CDR2 SNEGSKA (reference sequence).

In this sample, this clonotype turned up many times. The chain employs TRBV5-1 and TRBJ2-3; weak D call: TRBD2 (6 bases). Germline CDR1 is SGHRS and CDR2 is YFSETQ. There are 18 residues in the CDR3. V was clipped by 1 base and J by 1 base, with 19 bases between them. Written as DNA, the CDR3 is TGCGCCAGCAGCTTGTTTCAGACGGGGGATGAAGGCACAGATACGCAGTATTTT. This gives the protein CASSLFQTGDEGTDTQYF.

The CDR3 DNA reads as TGCAGTGCTACCCCGGGACTAGCGGGGGAAAGAGGAGAGACCCAGTACTTC. Its translation is CSATPGLAGERGETQYF. The chain links TRBV20-1 to TRBJ2-5, with TRBD2 matching 14 bases. The CDR3 runs 17 residues. Germline CDR1 DFQATT, CDR2 SNEGSKA (reference sequence). Trimming at V came to 4 bases and at J to 4 bases, leaving 11 bases not matched to a gene.

This clonotype was seen only a few times. The chain couples TRBV7-8 to TRBJ2-3; possibly TRBD2 for D (6 bases). V was clipped by 5 bases and J by 2 bases, with 17 bases between them. Germline-derived CDR1 and CDR2 are SGHVS and FQNEAQ. The CDR3 length is 16 residues. The CDR3 here is CASSQNLGGNTDTQYF. CDR3 sequence (DNA): TGTGCCAGCAGCCAAAACCTCGGGGGAAACACAGATACGCAGTATTTT.

This clonotype was seen only a few times. The V gene is TRBV19, the J gene TRBJ2-7; 9 nucleotides match TRBD1. CDR1 and CDR2 from the germline V gene are LNHDA and SQIVND (reference sequence). The CDR3 loop spans 15 amino acids. V was clipped by 5 bases and J by 5 bases; unmatched bases: 10. CDR3 sequence: CASSSLPGQGNEQYF. DNA of the CDR3: TGTGCCAGTAGTTCTCTCCCGGGACAGGGAAACGAGCAGTACTTC.

Ten or more counts support this clonotype. The chain joins TRBV12-3 or TRBV12-4 to TRBJ2-1; 10 nucleotides line up with TRBD2. Trimming took 6 bases from V and 6 from J; bases not matched to a gene: 11. The CDR3 is made up of 16 amino acids. CDR3 loop: CASRVRGLAGVNEQFF. In nucleotides, the CDR3 is TGTGCCAGCAGGGTACGGGGGCTAGCGGGAGTCAATGAGCAGTTCTTC.

The table lists this clonotype with a few counts. V usage is TRBV28 and J usage is TRBJ2-2; no clear D gene. CDR3 length equals 15 residues. Trimming took off 2 bases at V and 8 bases at J, with 15 bases between the two ends. Germline-derived CDR1 and CDR2 are MDHEN and SYDVKM. CDR3 region: CASSLPPQARGELFF. For the CDR3, the DNA is TGTGCCAGCAGTTTACCCCCCCAAGCGAGAGGGGAGCTGTTTTTT.

This clonotype appeared a few times. This rearrangement joins TRBV10-3 to TRBJ2-3, with D possibly being TRBD2 (6 bases). From germline, CDR1 is ENHRY and CDR2 SYGVKD. The CDR3 consists of 15 residues. Trimming removed 7 bases at V and 1 base at J, with 15 bases between. The DNA for the CDR3 is TGTGCCATCACCGGGACTTCTGGGGGCACAGATACGCAGTATTTT. Amino acids: CAITGTSGGTDTQYF.

The rearrangement uses TRBV11-2 and TRBJ2-1; weak D call: TRBD2 (5 bases). CDR1 is SGHAT and CDR2 is FQNNGV in the germline V gene. The CDR3 covers 15 residues. V lost 0 bases and J 3 bases, leaving 9 bases between the germline ends. CDR3 in amino acids: CASSLEDSIYNEQFF. The CDR3 nucleotides are TGTGCCAGCAGCTTAGAGGACTCAATCTACAATGAGCAGTTCTTC.

In this sample, this clonotype turned up many times. One end of the junction does not line up with germline, which may come from a read error. The chain combines TRBV9 with TRBJ2-1; the D is unclear. CDR1 is SGDLS, CDR2 YYNGEE, per germline. The length of the CDR3 is 13 residues. CDR3 sequence: CASSVVSARTRVF. The CDR3 nucleotides read TGTGCCAGCAGCGTAGTATCGGCCAGGACCCGAGTTTTC.